The present T cell receptor beta chain was sequenced within a study of T cell responses to AZD1222 COVID-19 vaccine. The study, taken as a whole, reports: Baseline seropositivity characterized only a handful of AZD1222 recipients. Vaccination with two AZD1222 doses was followed by a rise in Spike-specific TCR breadth and depth. White British ancestry dominated among donors, who included more females, and clonal diversity was possibly underestimated.

The CDR3 has 14 residues. Germline CDR1 reads SGHRS; CDR2 reads YFSETQ. J was trimmed by 6 bases and V by 1 base; bases with no gene match: 4. TCRdb's copy holds only in-frame clones and misses some; the assay was immunoSEQ multiplex PCR. The sample includes about 170,000 clones, 92% of them seen just once. Points on this clone: Its antigen is undetermined.

This TCR derives from an adult in good health. This specimen was peripheral blood, taken on day 0 of AZD1222 vaccination. The chain has TRBV5-1 and TRBJ2-1; 7 bases are a match to TRBD1. CDR3 protein: CASSLQGGFNEQFF. The CDR3 DNA is TGCGCCAGCAGCTTGCAAGGGGGCTTCAATGAGCAGTTCTTC. The complete variable domain, with remaining parts taken from reference TRBV5-1 and TRBJ2-1, reads KAGVTQTPRYLIKTRGQQVTLSCSPISGHRSVSWYQQTPGQGLQFLFEYFSETQRNKGNFPGRFSGRQFSNSRSEMNVSTLELGDSALYLCASSLQGGFNEQFFGPGTRLTVL.